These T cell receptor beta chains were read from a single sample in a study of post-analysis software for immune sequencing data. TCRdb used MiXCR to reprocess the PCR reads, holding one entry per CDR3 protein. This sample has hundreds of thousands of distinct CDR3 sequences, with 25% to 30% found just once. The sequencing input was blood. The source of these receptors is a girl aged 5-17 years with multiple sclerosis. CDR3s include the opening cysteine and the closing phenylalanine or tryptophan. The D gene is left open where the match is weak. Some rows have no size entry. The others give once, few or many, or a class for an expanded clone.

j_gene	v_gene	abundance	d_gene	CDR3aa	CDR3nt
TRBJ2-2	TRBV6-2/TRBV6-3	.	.	CASSYGQAVYTGELFF	TGTGCCAGCAGTTACGGGCAGGCAGTCTACACCGGGGAGCTGTTTTTT
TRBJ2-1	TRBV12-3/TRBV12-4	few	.	CASSYTVAWREQFF	TGTGCCAGCAGTTACACCGTCGCGTGGCGGGAGCAGTTCTTC
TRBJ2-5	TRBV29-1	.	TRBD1	CSVATGQETQYF	TGCAGCGTCGCGACAGGGCAGGAGACCCAGTACTTC
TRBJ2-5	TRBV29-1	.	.	CSTRAQGGKTQYF	TGCAGCACCCGGGCACAGGGAGGAAAGACCCAGTACTTC
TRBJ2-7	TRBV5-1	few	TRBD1	CASSLGQGAKEQYF	TGCGCCAGCAGCTTGGGACAGGGGGCTAAAGAGCAGTACTTC
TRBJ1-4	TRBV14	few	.	CASSQGRIRYEKLFF	TGTGCCAGCAGCCAGGGCCGGATCCGATATGAAAAACTGTTTTTT
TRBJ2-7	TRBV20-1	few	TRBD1	CSATGQGRNEQYF	TGCAGTGCTACTGGACAGGGTCGAAACGAGCAGTACTTC
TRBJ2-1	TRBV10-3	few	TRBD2	CATTATSGGSSYNEQFF	TGTGCCACCACTGCGACTAGCGGAGGGAGCTCCTACAATGAGCAGTTCTTC
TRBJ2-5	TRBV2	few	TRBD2	CASSPHSPGTSGGRRVTQYF	TGTGCCAGCAGTCCGCACAGTCCCGGGACTAGCGGGGGGCGCCGGGTGACCCAGTACTTC
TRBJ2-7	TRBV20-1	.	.	CSARGVLYEQYF	TGCAGTGCTAGAGGGGTCCTCTACGAGCAGTACTTC
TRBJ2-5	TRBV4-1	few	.	CASSQVMGGLRETQYF	TGCGCCAGCAGCCAGGTGATGGGGGGGCTTCGAGAGACCCAGTACTTC
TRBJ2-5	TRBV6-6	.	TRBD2	CASSYSPPGGTQYF	TGTGCCAGCAGTTACTCGCCCCCGGGAGGGACCCAGTACTTC
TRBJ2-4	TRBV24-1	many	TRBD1	CATQDRAGNIQYF	TGTGCCACCCAGGACAGGGCCGGAAACATTCAGTACTTC
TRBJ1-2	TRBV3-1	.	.	CASSQGQSPNGYTF	TGTGCCAGCAGCCAAGGACAGTCCCCCAATGGCTACACCTTC
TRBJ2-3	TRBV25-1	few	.	CASSEVPKAPQYF	TGTGCCAGCAGTGAGGTCCCCAAGGCGCCGCAGTATTTT
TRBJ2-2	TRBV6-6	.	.	CASVRSGELFF	TGTGCCAGCGTCCGAAGCGGGGAGCTGTTTTTT
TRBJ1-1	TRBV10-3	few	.	CAISESTSEAFF	TGTGCCATCAGTGAGTCGACGTCTGAAGCTTTCTTT
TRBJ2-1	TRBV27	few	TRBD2	CASGGLAGTGSSYNEQFF	TGTGCCAGTGGAGGACTAGCGGGGACAGGGAGCTCCTACAATGAGCAGTTCTTC
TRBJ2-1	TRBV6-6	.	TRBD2	CASRDLAGAYNEQFF	TGTGCCAGCAGGGATTTAGCGGGAGCATACAATGAGCAGTTCTTC
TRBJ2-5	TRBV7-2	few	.	CASRGGGGTQYF	TGTGCCAGCAGGGGCGGAGGGGGGACCCAGTACTTC
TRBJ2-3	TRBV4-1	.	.	CASSQEWAARVAQYF	TGCGCCAGCAGCCAAGAATGGGCGGCCAGGGTTGCGCAGTATTTT
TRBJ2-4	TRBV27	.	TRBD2	CASSLYGREQYF	TGTGCCAGCAGTTTATATGGGCGGGAGCAGTACTTC
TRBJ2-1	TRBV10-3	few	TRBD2	CAISESVVAGAGIENEQFF	TGTGCCATCAGTGAGTCGGTTGTAGCGGGGGCCGGGATCGAAAATGAGCAGTTCTTC
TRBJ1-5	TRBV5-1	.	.	CASSWDGRDQPQHF	TGCGCCAGCAGCTGGGACGGAAGGGATCAGCCCCAGCATTTT
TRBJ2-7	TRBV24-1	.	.	CATSDAGTYPTRSYEQYF	TGTGCCACCAGTGATGCCGGGACGTATCCCACCCGGTCCTACGAGCAGTACTTC
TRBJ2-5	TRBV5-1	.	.	CASVTGGGRGPETQYF	TGCGCCAGTGTGACCGGGGGGGGCAGGGGGCCAGAGACCCAGTACTTC
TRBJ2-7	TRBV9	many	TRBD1	CASSVGQGGYEQYF	TGTGCCAGCAGCGTGGGACAGGGAGGGTACGAGCAGTACTTC
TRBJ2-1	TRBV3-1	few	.	CASSRRGTFPYEQFF	TGTGCCAGCAGCCGACGAGGGACTTTTCCCTATGAGCAGTTCTTC
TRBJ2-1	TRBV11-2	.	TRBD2	CASSLFALPGREGEQFF	TGTGCCAGCAGCTTATTCGCCCTGCCAGGGAGGGAGGGTGAGCAGTTCTTC
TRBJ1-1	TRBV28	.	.	CASSLERLDFNTEAFF	TGTGCCAGCAGTTTAGAAAGGCTGGACTTCAACACTGAAGCTTTCTTT
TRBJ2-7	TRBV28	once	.	CASSLEGLLDEQYF	TGTGCCAGCAGTTTAGAGGGTTTGCTCGACGAGCAGTACTTC
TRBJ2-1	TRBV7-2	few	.	CASSLAGSPFYNEQFF	TGTGCCAGCAGCTTGGCGGGGTCGCCCTTCTACAATGAGCAGTTCTTC
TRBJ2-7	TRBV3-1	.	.	CASSQDISRTGRYYEQYF	TGTGCCAGCAGCCAAGATATTTCAAGAACAGGCCGATACTACGAGCAGTACTTC
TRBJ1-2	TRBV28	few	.	CASRSPPGANNYGYTF	TGTGCCAGCAGATCCCCCCCGGGGGCGAACAACTATGGCTACACCTTC
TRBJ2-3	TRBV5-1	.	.	CASSLQVLTDTQYF	TGCGCCAGCAGCTTACAGGTGCTCACAGATACGCAGTATTTT
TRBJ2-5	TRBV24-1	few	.	CATSDANSDQETQYF	TGTGCCACCAGTGACGCCAATAGCGACCAAGAGACCCAGTACTTC
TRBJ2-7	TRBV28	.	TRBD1	CASSPRTGISEQYF	TGTGCCAGCAGTCCCCGGACAGGGATTAGCGAGCAGTACTTC
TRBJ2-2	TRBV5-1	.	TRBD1	CVSSPRTGVTGELFF	TGCGTCAGCAGCCCTCGGACAGGAGTAACCGGGGAGCTGTTTTTT
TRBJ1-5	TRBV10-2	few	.	CASSESGRQPQHF	TGCGCCAGCAGTGAGTCAGGCAGACAGCCCCAGCATTTT
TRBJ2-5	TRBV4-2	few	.	CASSQAQGAREQYF	TGTGCCAGCAGCCAAGCTCAGGGGGCGCGGGAGCAGTACTTC
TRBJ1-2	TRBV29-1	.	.	CSAGHRGDYGYTF	TGCAGCGCCGGCCATAGGGGAGACTATGGCTACACCTTC